This TCR beta chain appears in the sequencing data of a study of glioma-infiltrating T cells. In the study overall: WHO grade II oligodendrogliomas or astrocytomas, plus non-recurrent WHO grade IV glioblastomas, were sampled. Blood libraries targeted roughly 4- to 10-fold coverage of 910,000 or so T cells.

About this clonotype: What it binds is not known.

Study-wide results and caveats: Tissue-blood divergence was below expectation in non-neoplastic patients, above in gliomas.

Using RNA template, CDR3s of TCR alpha and beta were amplified with iRepertoire arm-PCR. MiXCR, run by TCRdb on the multiplex PCR reads, gives a single entry per CDR3 protein. The profile shows 300,000 to 450,000 distinct CDR3 sequences, roughly 41% of them singletons. V lost 7 bases to trimming and J lost 6 bases; unmatched junction nucleotides: 6. The CDR3 is made up of 13 amino acids. Sequenced sample: glioma tissue, nonneoplastic brain tissue, or PBMCs (not recorded which). The source of this sequence is a human donor with low-grade glioma or glioblastoma, undergoing nonglioma brain surgery, or in good health (not recorded which). V usage is TRBV12-3 or TRBV12-4 and J usage is TRBJ2-7, with TRBD1 matching 10 bases. The CDR3 nucleotides are TGTGCCAGCACCCGGGACAGGGGAGGCGAGCAGTACTTC. Translation gives CASTRDRGGEQYF.